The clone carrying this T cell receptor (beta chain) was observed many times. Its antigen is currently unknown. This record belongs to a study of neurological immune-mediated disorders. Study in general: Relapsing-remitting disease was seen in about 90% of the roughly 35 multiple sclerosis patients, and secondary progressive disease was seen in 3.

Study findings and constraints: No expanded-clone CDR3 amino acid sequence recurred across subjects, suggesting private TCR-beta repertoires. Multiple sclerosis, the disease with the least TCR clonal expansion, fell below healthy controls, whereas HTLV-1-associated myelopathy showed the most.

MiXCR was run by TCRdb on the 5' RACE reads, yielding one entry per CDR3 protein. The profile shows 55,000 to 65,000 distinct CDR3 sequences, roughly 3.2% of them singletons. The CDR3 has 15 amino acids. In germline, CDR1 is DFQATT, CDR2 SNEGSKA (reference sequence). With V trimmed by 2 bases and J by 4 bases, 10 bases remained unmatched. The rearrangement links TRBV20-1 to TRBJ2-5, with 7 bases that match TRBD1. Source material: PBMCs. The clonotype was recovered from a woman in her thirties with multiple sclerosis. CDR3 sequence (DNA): TGCAGTGCTAGAAAGACAGGGTTGGTCCGAGAGACCCAGTACTTC. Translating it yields CSARKTGLVRETQYF.